This T cell receptor beta chain was captured in a study of radiation and T cells in renal cell carcinoma (dated by TCRdb to about 2020). With respect to the entire study: Samples were obtained from a clinical trial, in which 15 Gy stereotactic body radiation therapy was delivered to primary renal cell carcinomas and nephrectomy was performed 4 weeks later. In total, 50 to 60 samples underwent TCR beta sequencing: around 25 tumors plus 27 peripheral blood samples. A total of roughly 3,900,000 unique CDR3 nucleotide sequences, encoding 2,500,000 or so unique CDR3 amino acid sequences, were found across all 50 or so samples.

A distance of 1 base separates the germline ends of V and J, which lose 0 bases and 3 bases respectively. CDR1 and CDR2 are read off the germline V gene as ENHRY and SYGVKD. The CDR3 runs 12 residues from the cysteine to the phenylalanine. The only DNA kept is the CDR3, 36 bases in frame from the first base. Findings and caveats that apply to the study as a whole: Because pretreatment tumor biopsies were not available, the baseline intratumoral presence of clonotypes could not be determined. Effects of radiation dose or scheduling on the TCR repertoire could not be addressed with the single-armed trial design. Changes in the blood repertoire were not tracked past 4 weeks after treatment. In blood, the top tumor clonotypes increased from baseline to 2 weeks after radiation and then shrank by 4 weeks, which suggests a temporary expansion of tumor-resident clones.

Notes on this clone: The antigen it binds to is not known. Per-base quality was not reported, and no clone a single base away is much larger than it.

What the time point label conveys for this sample: blood 2 weeks post-SBRT. Reading the label with the study, this specimen's treatment or condition is: 15 Gy SBRT to primary tumor, nephrectomy 4 weeks later. To follow tumor-enriched clonotypes, peripheral blood was collected serially from radiation-treated patients at baseline and again at 2 weeks and 4 weeks after SBRT. Every patient had renal cell carcinoma of clear cell pathology. The QIAamp DNA Blood Mini Kit (Qiagen) was used to prepare genomic DNA for TCR sequencing. The analyses included only samples that passed all quality control checks. TCR beta libraries were generated from genomic DNA with the immunoSEQ kit, following the manufacturer's recommendations. To prepare libraries, a first multiplex PCR with proprietary primers was run, followed by a second PCR that added unique barcodes, and a bead cleanup was done after each round. Each sample batch included a kit-provided positive control reaction and a negative control reaction. The final libraries underwent checking on an Agilent 4200 TapeStation D1000 ScreenTape, volumetric pooling, and quantification by qPCR. Sequencing was performed on an Illumina NextSeq500 with a MidOutput 150-cycle cartridge, and 156 Read1 and 15 Index1 cycles were run with kit custom primers. The pooled library was loaded at around 0.98 pM, with an approximately 21% PhiX control spiked in. The paper's processing steps were these. Vendor-processed data were analyzed in R, and a clonotype was defined as all T cells sharing the same CDR3 nucleotide sequence. For clone abundance analyses, frequencies were normalized to the 10,000 most abundant clones per sample. Before analysis, public T cell clones were removed, and these numbered fewer than six per sample on average. Tumor-enriched and baseline blood-enriched clonotypes were defined by at least a 32-fold difference in abundance between compartments. A beta-binomial differential abundance model was applied to find clonotypes that expanded or contracted between blood time points. Similarity between tumor and blood repertoires was quantified using the Baroni-Urbani and Buser coefficient, and groups were compared with two-tailed Wilcoxon tests in R. Drawn from immuneACCESS, this table holds only the in-frame rearrangements with V and J called that TCRdb kept. Clones are partly lost; checked studies trace under half to an unresolved V gene and leave the rest unexplained. D and trimming were read from the DNA, whereas the V and J calls and clone size are those reported in that table. Recorded for this sample are about 150,000 clones; roughly 89% of them occurred a single time. Of the sample, about an eighth falls within the top ten clones.

The chain employs TRBV10-3 and TRBJ2-3; no D gene call is confident. Sequencing was performed on blood, taken from a patient whose treatment included radiotherapy and nephrectomy. This clonotype was sampled from a woman aged 45-59 years with renal cell carcinoma. For the CDR3, the sequence is CAISESTDTQYF. The DNA reads TGTGCCATCAGTGAGTCGACAGATACGCAGTATTTT.